This TCR beta chain appears in the sequencing data of a study of T cells in Graves' hyperthyroidism and ophthalmopathy. Study information: Peripheral blood sampling occurred at initial diagnosis, before any treatment.

Exclusion of patients followed from uncontrolled infection, other autoimmune disease, pregnancy or lactation. This clonotype turned up a few times. CDR1 SGHNT and CDR2 YYREEE come from the germline V gene (reference sequence). The V end lost 0 bases, the J end lost 4 bases, and 13 bases lay between the germline ends. The CDR3 covers 15 residues. Template material for amplifying TCR beta CDR3 regions consisted of RNA transcripts. The primer set for the first-round RT-PCR of the TCR CDR3 was HTBI. TCRdb fed the multiplex PCR reads into MiXCR, producing one record per CDR3 protein. The sample has 450,000 to 650,000 distinct CDR3 sequences; about a fifth are singletons.

The rearrangement uses TRBV5-4 and TRBJ1-2; possible D gene TRBD1, 5 bases. The source material was blood. The source of this sequence is a man aged 18 to 29 with Graves' hyperthyroidism. CDR3 bases: TGTGCCAGCAGCTTGGACCCCCAGGGTGCCTATGGCTACACCTTC. It specifies CASSLDPQGAYGYTF.